The 17 T cell receptor beta chains below all came from one sample that was sequenced in a study of cytomegalovirus exposure and HLA in healthy donors. The PCR ran on 60 Vbeta and 13 Jbeta primers. TCRdb's table, derived via immunoSEQ multiplex PCR, lists solely in-frame clones and lacks some. The profile covers roughly 120,000 clones, with roughly four fifths appearing a single time and more than 1.5% taken by the ten largest. Sequenced material: PBMCs. The origin of the receptors is a man aged 40-49 years in good health and CMV-seronegative.

This rearrangement joins TRBV10-1 to TRBJ2-3; D remains ambiguous. Trimming stripped 4 bases from V and 0 bases from J, with 8 bases between. Germline CDR1 WNHNN, CDR2 SYGVQD (reference sequence). The CDR3 is made up of 14 amino acids. Here the CDR3 reads CASSVLASTDTQYF. In nucleotides, the CDR3 is TGCGCCAGCAGTGTCTTAGCTAGCACAGATACGCAGTATTTT.

This chain uses TRBV9 with TRBJ2-5, with 15 bases identical to TRBD2. From germline, CDR1 is SGDLS and CDR2 YYNGEE. With 4 bases clipped from V and 1 base from J, the junction kept 8 bases outside the gene matches. There are 18 residues in the CDR3. The CDR3 spells CASSTRGLAGGSQETQYF. The CDR3 region has the DNA TGTGCCAGCAGCACGCGGGGACTAGCGGGGGGCTCCCAAGAGACCCAGTACTTC.

The chain is built from TRBV12-5 and TRBJ2-7, with a tentative D call TRBD2 (7 bases). This CDR3 contains 12 residues. Germline V gene sequence: CDR1 LGHNT, CDR2 FRNRAP. The DNA of the CDR3 is TGTATGGGCGGGGGCGTGGGTTACGAGCAGTACTTC. Its translation: CMGGGVGYEQYF. The full variable domain, with the rest looked up from reference TRBV12-5 and TRBJ2-7, is DARVTQTPRHKVTEMGQEVTMRCQPILGHNTVFWYRQTMMQGLELLAYFRNRAPLDDSGMPKDRFSAEMPDATLATLKIQPSEPRDSAVYFCMGGGVGYEQYFGPGTRLTVT.

The chain recombines TRBV28 with TRBJ1-2, with 9 nucleotides matching TRBD1. Losses at the gene ends were 10 bases for V and 5 bases for J; bases not matched to a gene: 8. From germline, CDR1 is MDHEN and CDR2 SYDVKM. The CDR3 is 13 amino acids. The CDR3 nucleotides are TGTGCCACCAGGATAGGGACAGGGTATGGCTACACCTTC. Translation gives CATRIGTGYGYTF.

This chain connects TRBV6-1 to TRBJ2-7; TRBD2 aligns across 7 bases. Trimming cost V 11 bases and J 2 bases; bases outside gene matches: 15. Germline loops: CDR1 MNHNS, CDR2 SASEGT. The CDR3 loop spans 15 amino acids. The CDR3 DNA reads TGTGCCTCAGCTCCCAGCGGGATTCAACCCTACGAGCAGTACTTC. This encodes CASAPSGIQPYEQYF.

The chain recombines TRBV6-5 with TRBJ1-2, with D unclear. Germline assignment: CDR1 MNHEY and CDR2 SVGAGI. Deletions cut 4 bases from V and 0 bases from J, with 15 bases between. The CDR3 length is 16 residues. Here the CDR3 reads CASSFRRHDPNYGYTF. The CDR3 nucleotides read TGTGCCAGCAGTTTCCGCAGACATGACCCTAACTATGGCTACACCTTC.

The sample holds one count of this clone. V gene TRBV11-2 combines with J gene TRBJ2-1, with a tentative D call TRBD1 (6 bases). V gave up 0 bases and J gave up 8 bases, with 11 bases separating them. In germline, CDR1 is SGHAT, CDR2 FQNNGV. The CDR3 runs to 14 residues. The CDR3 DNA is TGTGCCAGCAGCTTAGACAGGGGATCAGATGAGCAGTTCTTC. Protein: CASSLDRGSDEQFF.

This clone was picked up a small number of times. The chain employs TRBV19 and TRBJ2-7; TRBD1 agrees at 10 bases. The CDR3 is 15 residues long. With V trimmed by 5 bases and J by 2 bases, 6 bases remained unmatched. The germline gives CDR1 LNHDA, CDR2 SQIVND (reference sequence). The CDR3 DNA reads TGTGCCAGTAGTGTCGGGACAGGGGTGGCCTACGAGCAGTACTTC. Encoded protein: CASSVGTGVAYEQYF.

The chain couples TRBV4-1 to TRBJ1-5, with D perhaps matching TRBD1 (5 bases). The V gene's germline CDR1 is MGHRA and CDR2 YSYEKL. The CDR3 is made up of 15 amino acids. The V end lost 1 base, the J end lost 2 bases, and 9 bases lay between the germline ends. The CDR3 spells CASSQVQGGNQPQHF. In nucleotides, the CDR3 is TGCGCCAGCAGCCAAGTCCAGGGCGGCAATCAGCCCCAGCATTTT.

This chain uses TRBV11-2 with TRBJ2-3, with D possibly TRBD2 on 6 matching bases. CDR1 is SGHAT, CDR2 FQNNGV, per germline. The CDR3 length is 16 residues. V dropped 1 base and J dropped 0 bases, with 11 bases sitting between them. The CDR3 here is CASSLGGAGSTDTQYF. The CDR3, as DNA: TGTGCCAGCAGCTTAGGCGGGGCGGGAAGCACAGATACGCAGTATTTT.

This chain joins TRBV6-5 and TRBJ1-2; 7 bases map to TRBD1. The CDR3 spans 11 residues. Germline CDR1 reads MNHEY; CDR2 reads SVGAGI. Germline trimming cut 7 bases from V and 8 bases from J; bases unmatched to any gene: 4. The CDR3 DNA sequence: TGTGCCAGCACCCAGGGGGGCGGCTACACCTTC. It codes for CASTQGGGYTF.

A single count supports this clone. The gene calls are TRBV5-8 and TRBJ2-7, with TRBD2 identical over 7 bases. Germline V CDR1 and CDR2: SGHTS, YDEGEE. V dropped 2 bases and J dropped 4; count of bases not matched to a gene: 3. This CDR3 comprises 13 residues. CDR3 nucleotide sequence: TGTGCCAGCAGCTTTCGACTAGCATACGAGCAGTACTTC. Protein sequence: CASSFRLAYEQYF.

The J gene is TRBJ1-2, the V gene TRBV6-5; TRBD1 is a possible D gene (6 bases). Germline lookup yields CDR1 MNHEY and CDR2 SVGAGI. Trimming left V 0 bases short and J 4 bases short, with 12 bases between. This CDR3 has 15 amino acids. The CDR3, as DNA: TGTGCCAGCAGTTACTCGATCGGGACACCCTATGGCTACACCTTC. Translation: CASSYSIGTPYGYTF.

This clone was seen more than once but under ten times. The chain uses TRBV19 and TRBJ2-5, with 7 bases aligning to TRBD2. The CDR3 contains 13 residues. Trimming cost V 5 bases and J 3 bases; bases outside gene matches: 3. Germline V gene sequence: CDR1 LNHDA, CDR2 SQIVND (reference sequence). CDR3 sequence (DNA): TGTGCCAGTAGTCCCCTAGCGGAAGAGACCCAGTACTTC. Encoded protein: CASSPLAEETQYF.

Only a few counts were recorded for this clone. The chain recombines TRBV2 with TRBJ1-6, with D possibly matching TRBD1 (6 bases). Germline V gene sequence: CDR1 SNHLY, CDR2 FYNNEI. This CDR3 is 16 amino acids long. Trimming took off 6 bases at V and 8 bases at J, with 20 bases between the two ends. CDR3 nucleotides: TGTGCCAGCAGCCAGACCGGACAGTTTGTCCATTCACCCCTCCACTTT. Translating it yields CASSQTGQFVHSPLHF.

This chain joins TRBV25-1 and TRBJ1-2; D not resolved. CDR3 length: 12 residues. Germline V lookup: CDR1 MGHDK, CDR2 SYGVNS. Deletions cut 1 base from V and 8 bases from J, with 8 bases between. The CDR3: CASSESDFGYTF. The CDR3 DNA sequence: TGTGCCAGCAGTGAATCCGACTTCGGCTACACCTTC.

The chain uses TRBV5-3 and TRBJ2-3, with 11 bases fitting TRBD2. TRBV5-3 counts as an open reading frame of uncertain function. The CDR3 loop spans 21 amino acids. With V trimmed by 0 bases and J by 0 bases, 15 bases remained unmatched. As DNA, the CDR3 is TGTGCCAGAAGCTTGGCGGACCACTATCGGGGACTAGCGGAGAGCACAGATACGCAGTATTTT. Encoded protein: CARSLADHYRGLAESTDTQYF.